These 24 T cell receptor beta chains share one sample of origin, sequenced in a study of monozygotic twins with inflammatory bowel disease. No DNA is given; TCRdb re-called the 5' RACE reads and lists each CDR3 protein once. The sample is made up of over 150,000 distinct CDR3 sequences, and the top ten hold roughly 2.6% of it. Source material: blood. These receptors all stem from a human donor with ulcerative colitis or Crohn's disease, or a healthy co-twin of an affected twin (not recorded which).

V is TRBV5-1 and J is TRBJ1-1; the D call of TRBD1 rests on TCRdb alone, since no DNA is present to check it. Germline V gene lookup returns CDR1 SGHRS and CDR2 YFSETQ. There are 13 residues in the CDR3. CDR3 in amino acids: CASSQTANTEAFF.

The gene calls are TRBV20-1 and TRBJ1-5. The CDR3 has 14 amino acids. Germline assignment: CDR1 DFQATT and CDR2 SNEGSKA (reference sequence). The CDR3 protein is CSARGGSFNQPQHF.

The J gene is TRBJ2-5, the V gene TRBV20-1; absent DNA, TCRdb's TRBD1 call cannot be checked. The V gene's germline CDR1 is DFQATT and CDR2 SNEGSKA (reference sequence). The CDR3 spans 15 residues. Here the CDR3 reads CSARDPRGVVETQYF.

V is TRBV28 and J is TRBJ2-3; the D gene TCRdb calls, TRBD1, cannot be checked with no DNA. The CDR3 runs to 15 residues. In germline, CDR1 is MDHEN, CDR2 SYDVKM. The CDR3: CASSHPGRSADTQYF.

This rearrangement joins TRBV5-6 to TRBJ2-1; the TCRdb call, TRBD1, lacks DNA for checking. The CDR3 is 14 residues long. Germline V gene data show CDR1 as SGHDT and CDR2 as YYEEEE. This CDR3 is CASSPGPHGDEQFF.

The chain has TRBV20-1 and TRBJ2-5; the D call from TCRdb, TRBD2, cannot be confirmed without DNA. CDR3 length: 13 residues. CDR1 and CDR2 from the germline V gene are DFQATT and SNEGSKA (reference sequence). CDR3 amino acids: CSTLAGSQETQYF.

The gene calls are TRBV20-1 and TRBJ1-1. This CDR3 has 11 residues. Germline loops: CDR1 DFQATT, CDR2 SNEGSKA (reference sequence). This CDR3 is CRTQKNTEAFF.

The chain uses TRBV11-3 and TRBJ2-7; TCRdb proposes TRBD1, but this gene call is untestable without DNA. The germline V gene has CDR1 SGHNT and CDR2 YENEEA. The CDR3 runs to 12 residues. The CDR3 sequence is CASSSQGHEQYF.

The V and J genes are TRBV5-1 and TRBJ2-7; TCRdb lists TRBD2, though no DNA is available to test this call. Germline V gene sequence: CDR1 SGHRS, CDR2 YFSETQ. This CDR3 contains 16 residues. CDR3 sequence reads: CASSPASTGSSYEQYF.

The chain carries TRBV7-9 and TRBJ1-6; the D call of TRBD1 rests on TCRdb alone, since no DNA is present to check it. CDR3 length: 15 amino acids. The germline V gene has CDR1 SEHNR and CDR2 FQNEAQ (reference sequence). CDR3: CASSLATPGASPLHF.

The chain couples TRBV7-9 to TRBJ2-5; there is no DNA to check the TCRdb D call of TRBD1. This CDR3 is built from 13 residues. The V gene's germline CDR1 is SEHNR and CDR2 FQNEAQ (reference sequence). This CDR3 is CASSWGVVETQYF.

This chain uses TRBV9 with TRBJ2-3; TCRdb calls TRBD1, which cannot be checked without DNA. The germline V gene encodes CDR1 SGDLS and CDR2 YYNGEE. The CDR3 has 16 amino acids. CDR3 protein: CASSATPQGGTDTQYF.

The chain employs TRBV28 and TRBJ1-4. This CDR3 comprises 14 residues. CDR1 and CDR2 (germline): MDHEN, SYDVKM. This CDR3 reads CASSFGPWGEKLFF.

CDR3 amino acids: CSARSLSGNTIYF. The V gene is TRBV20-1, the J gene TRBJ1-3. Germline V gene lookup returns CDR1 DFQATT and CDR2 SNEGSKA (reference sequence). The CDR3 loop spans 13 amino acids.

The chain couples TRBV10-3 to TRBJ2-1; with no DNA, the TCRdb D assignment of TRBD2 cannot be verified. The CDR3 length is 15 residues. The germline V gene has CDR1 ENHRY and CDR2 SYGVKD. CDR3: CAISSGTSDYNEQFF.

CDR3 sequence: CASSHPTSGANVLTF. The V and J genes are TRBV4-2 and TRBJ2-6. The germline CDR1 and CDR2 sequences are LGHNA and YNFKEQ. The CDR3 contains 15 residues.

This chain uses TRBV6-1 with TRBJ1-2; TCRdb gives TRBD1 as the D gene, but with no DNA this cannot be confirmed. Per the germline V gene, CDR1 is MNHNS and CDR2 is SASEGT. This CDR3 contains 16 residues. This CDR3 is CASSNGPPGQGYGYTF.

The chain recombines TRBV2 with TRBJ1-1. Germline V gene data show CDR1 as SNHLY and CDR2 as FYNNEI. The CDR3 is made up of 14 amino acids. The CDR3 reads CASSEPAGNTEAFF.

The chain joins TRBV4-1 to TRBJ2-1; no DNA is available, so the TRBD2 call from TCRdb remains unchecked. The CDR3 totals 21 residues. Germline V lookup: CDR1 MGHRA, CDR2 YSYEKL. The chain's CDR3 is CASSQLPGLAGGPSSYNEQFF.

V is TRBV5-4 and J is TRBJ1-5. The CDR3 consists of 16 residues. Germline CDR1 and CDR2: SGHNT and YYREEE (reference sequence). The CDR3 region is CASSLVEGLSNQPQHF.

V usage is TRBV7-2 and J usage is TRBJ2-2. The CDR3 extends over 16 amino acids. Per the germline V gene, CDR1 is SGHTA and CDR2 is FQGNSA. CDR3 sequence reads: CASSLMAAGNTGELFF.

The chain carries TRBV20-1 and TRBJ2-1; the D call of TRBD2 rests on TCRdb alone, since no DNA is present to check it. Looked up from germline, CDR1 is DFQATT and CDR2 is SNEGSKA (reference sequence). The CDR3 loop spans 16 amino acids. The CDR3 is CSARGRSGDTYNEQFF.

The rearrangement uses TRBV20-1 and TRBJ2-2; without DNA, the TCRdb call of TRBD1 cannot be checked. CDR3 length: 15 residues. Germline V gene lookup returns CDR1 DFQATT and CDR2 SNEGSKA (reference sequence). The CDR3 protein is CSARGQGYNTGELFF.

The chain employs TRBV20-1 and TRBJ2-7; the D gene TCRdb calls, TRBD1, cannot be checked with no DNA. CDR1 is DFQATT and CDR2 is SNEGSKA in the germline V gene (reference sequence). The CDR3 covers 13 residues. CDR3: CSATQTVSYEQYF.